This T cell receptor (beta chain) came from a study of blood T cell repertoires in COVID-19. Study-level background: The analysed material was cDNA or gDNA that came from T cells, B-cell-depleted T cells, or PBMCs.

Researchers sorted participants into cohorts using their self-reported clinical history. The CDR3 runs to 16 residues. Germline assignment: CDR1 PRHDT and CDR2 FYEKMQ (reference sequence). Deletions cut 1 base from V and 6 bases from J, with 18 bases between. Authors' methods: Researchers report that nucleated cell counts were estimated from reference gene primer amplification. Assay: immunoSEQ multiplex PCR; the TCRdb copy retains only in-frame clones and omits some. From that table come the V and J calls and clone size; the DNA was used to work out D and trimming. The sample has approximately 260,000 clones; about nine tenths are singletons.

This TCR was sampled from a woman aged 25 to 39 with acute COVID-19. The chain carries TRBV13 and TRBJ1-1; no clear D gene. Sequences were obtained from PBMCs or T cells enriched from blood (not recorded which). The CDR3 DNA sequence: TGTGCCAGCAGCTTAGCGGTGGGGAGGGCTGGAGCTGAAGCTTTCTTT. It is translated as CASSLAVGRAGAEAFF. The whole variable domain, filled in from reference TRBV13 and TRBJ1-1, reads AAGVIQSPRHLIKEKRETATLKCYPIPRHDTVYWYQQGPGQDPQFLISFYEKMQSDKGSIPDRFSAQQFSDYHSELNMSSLELGDSALYFCASSLAVGRAGAEAFFGQGTRLTVV.